The rows below give T cell receptor beta chains drawn from one sample of a study of OX40 agonist ivuxolimab in advanced cancers. TCRdb's copy holds only in-frame clones and misses some; the assay was immunoSEQ multiplex PCR. The table lists about 100,000 clones, approximately 89% of them singletons. The specimen comprised CD4+ or CD8+ T cells sorted from blood, sampled in a trial of the OX40 agonist ivuxolimab. Receptor source: an adult with an advanced solid tumor such as melanoma, head and neck, liver or kidney cancer. CDR3s include the opening cysteine and the closing phenylalanine or tryptophan. A D gene is named only where the DNA matches it firmly. Rows give clone size only sometimes, using once, few, many, or a class for an expanded clone.

clone size,J gene,V gene,D gene,CDR3 protein,CDR3 DNA
-,TRBJ2-5,TRBV7-2,TRBD2,CASSLVAGIGGETQYF,TGTGCCAGCAGCTTAGTGGCGGGGATCGGGGGGGAGACCCAGTACTTC
-,TRBJ2-2,TRBV18,-,CASSPREQNTGELFF,TGTGCCAGCTCACCCCGTGAGCAGAACACCGGGGAGCTGTTTTTT
-,TRBJ2-5,TRBV6-4,-,CASSDPWGRRGRNGETQYF,TGTGCCAGCAGTGACCCCTGGGGAAGGCGGGGCCGAAACGGGGAGACCCAGTACTTC
-,TRBJ2-3,TRBV18,-,CASSFTDTQYF,TGTGCCAGCTCCTTCACAGATACGCAGTATTTT
-,TRBJ2-4,TRBV2,TRBD1,CASSARQGGLKISIQYF,TGTGCCAGCAGTGCTAGACAGGGGGGACTTAAAATCAGCATTCAGTACTTC
-,TRBJ1-2,TRBV11-2,-,CASSLGRTDARYTF,TGTGCCAGCAGCTTAGGCCGGACGGATGCACGCTACACCTTC
-,TRBJ2-1,TRBV20-1,-,CSAKLNEQFF,TGCAGTGCTAAGTTAAATGAGCAGTTCTTC
-,TRBJ1-1,TRBV19,-,CASNPHRDRTEAFF,TGTGCCAGTAATCCTCACAGGGACCGCACTGAAGCTTTCTTT
-,TRBJ2-2,TRBV5-1,-,CASSSPGYWDTGELFF,TGCGCCAGCAGCTCCCCAGGATATTGGGACACCGGGGAGCTGTTTTTT
-,TRBJ2-6,TRBV18,TRBD2,CASSRSSGGSSGANVLTF,TGTGCCAGCTCCCGCTCTAGCGGGGGAAGCTCTGGGGCCAACGTCCTGACTTTC
-,TRBJ1-4,TRBV7-9,TRBD1,CASRRTGGPTNEKLFF,TGTGCCAGCAGACGGACAGGGGGCCCAACTAATGAAAAACTGTTTTTT
-,TRBJ2-1,TRBV5-6,TRBD2,CASSLGLAGGVEQFF,TGTGCCAGCAGCTTGGGACTAGCGGGAGGGGTAGAGCAGTTCTTC
once,TRBJ1-5,TRBV6-5,TRBD1,CASRSRDRDQPQHF,TGTGCCAGCCGTAGCCGGGACAGGGATCAGCCCCAGCATTTT
-,TRBJ1-2,TRBV5-1,-,CASSLGSGAGGYTF,TGCGCCAGCAGCTTGGGGTCGGGGGCTGGTGGCTACACCTTC
-,TRBJ2-1,TRBV5-1,TRBD2,CASSLTSGSKNEQFF,TGCGCCAGCAGCTTGACTAGCGGGAGTAAAAATGAGCAGTTCTTC
-,TRBJ1-4,TRBV4-3,-,CASSQAPAITNEKLFF,TGCGCCAGCAGCCAGGCCCCGGCAATTACTAATGAAAAACTGTTTTTT
-,TRBJ2-7,TRBV29-1,TRBD2,CSAFRQRDYEQYF,TGCAGCGCCTTCAGGCAGCGGGACTACGAGCAGTACTTC
-,TRBJ1-5,TRBV7-2,-,CASSRLGPHQPQHF,TGTGCCAGCAGCCGTCTCGGGCCTCATCAGCCCCAGCATTTT
-,TRBJ1-1,TRBV27,-,CASRAGGPTTEAFF,TGTGCCAGCAGGGCCGGAGGGCCGACCACTGAAGCTTTCTTT
-,TRBJ2-1,TRBV5-4,-,CASISGTPSSYNEQFF,TGTGCCAGCATCTCCGGGACACCAAGCTCCTACAATGAGCAGTTCTTC
-,TRBJ1-1,TRBV29-1,TRBD1,CSALTGHTEAFF,TGCAGCGCCCTGACAGGGCACACTGAAGCTTTCTTT
-,TRBJ2-3,TRBV5-1,-,CASSLRRSTDTQYF,TGCGCCAGCAGCTTGCGTAGGAGCACAGATACGCAGTATTTT
-,TRBJ1-2,TRBV28,-,CASRGPPGTTTNYGYTF,TGTGCCAGCAGGGGGCCACCCGGGACAACTACTAACTATGGCTACACCTTC
-,TRBJ1-5,TRBV7-2,-,CASSPTPGYNQPQHF,TGTGCCAGCAGCCCGACCCCGGGTTACAATCAGCCCCAGCATTTT
-,TRBJ2-3,TRBV12-5,TRBD2,CASGLGRESTDTQYF,TGTGCTAGTGGTTTGGGGCGGGAGTCAACAGATACGCAGTATTTT
-,TRBJ2-1,TRBV5-1,TRBD2,CASSANRLAESYNEQFF,TGCGCCAGCAGCGCTAACCGACTAGCTGAATCCTACAATGAGCAGTTCTTC
-,TRBJ2-7,TRBV27,TRBD2,CASRTFRKLADDSTYEQYF,TGTGCCAGCAGAACTTTTAGGAAACTAGCGGACGACTCCACCTACGAGCAGTACTTC
few,TRBJ1-2,TRBV2,-,CASSDRTESRGYTF,TGTGCCAGCAGTGATAGGACAGAGAGCCGTGGCTACACCTTC
-,TRBJ2-2,TRBV5-1,TRBD2,CASSLVSSGYTGELFF,TGCGCCAGCAGCTTGGTTTCTAGCGGCTACACCGGGGAGCTGTTTTTT
-,TRBJ2-7,TRBV7-2,TRBD2,CASSPARLAAIYEQYF,TGTGCCAGCAGCCCGGCCCGTCTAGCGGCCATCTACGAGCAGTACTTC
-,TRBJ2-7,TRBV6-1,TRBD1,CASSESTGEYEQYF,TGTGCCAGCAGTGAAAGCACAGGGGAATACGAGCAGTACTTC
few,TRBJ2-7,TRBV29-1,-,CSVEETTREQYF,TGCAGCGTTGAAGAAACGACGCGCGAGCAGTACTTC
-,TRBJ2-3,TRBV30,TRBD2,CAWIVTSGSPDTQYF,TGTGCCTGGATCGTGACTAGCGGGAGCCCAGATACGCAGTATTTT
-,TRBJ2-2,TRBV4-1,-,CASSLHGGGARNTGELFF,TGCGCCAGCAGCCTGCACGGTGGGGGAGCGAGGAACACCGGGGAGCTGTTTTTT
-,TRBJ1-5,TRBV5-5,-,CASSLRWTLDQPQHF,TGTGCCAGCAGCCTAAGGTGGACCTTGGATCAGCCCCAGCATTTT
-,TRBJ2-1,TRBV18,TRBD1,CASSPTTTGNEQFF,TGTGCCAGCTCACCGACCACGACAGGGAATGAGCAGTTCTTC
-,TRBJ1-4,TRBV10-3,TRBD1,CAAGTGDGSNEKLFF,TGTGCCGCCGGGACAGGAGACGGAAGTAATGAAAAACTGTTTTTT
-,TRBJ1-4,TRBV4-1,-,CASSQNAGYGEKLFF,TGCGCCAGCAGCCAAAACGCGGGATACGGAGAAAAACTGTTTTTT
-,TRBJ2-7,TRBV9,TRBD2,CASSPIAGLKYEQYF,TGTGCCAGCAGCCCGATAGCGGGATTAAAGTACGAGCAGTACTTC
-,TRBJ1-4,TRBV19,TRBD1,CASSVGQGPEKLFF,TGTGCCAGTAGCGTCGGACAGGGTCCGGAAAAACTGTTTTTT
few,TRBJ1-2,TRBV19,-,CASSLQRNYGYTF,TGTGCCAGTAGTCTACAGAGGAACTATGGCTACACCTTC
-,TRBJ2-3,TRBV29-1,-,CSVDEGTDTQYF,TGCAGCGTTGATGAGGGCACAGATACGCAGTATTTT
-,TRBJ2-7,TRBV6-5,TRBD1,CASSDRGRSYEQYF,TGTGCCAGCAGCGACAGGGGTAGGTCCTACGAGCAGTACTTC